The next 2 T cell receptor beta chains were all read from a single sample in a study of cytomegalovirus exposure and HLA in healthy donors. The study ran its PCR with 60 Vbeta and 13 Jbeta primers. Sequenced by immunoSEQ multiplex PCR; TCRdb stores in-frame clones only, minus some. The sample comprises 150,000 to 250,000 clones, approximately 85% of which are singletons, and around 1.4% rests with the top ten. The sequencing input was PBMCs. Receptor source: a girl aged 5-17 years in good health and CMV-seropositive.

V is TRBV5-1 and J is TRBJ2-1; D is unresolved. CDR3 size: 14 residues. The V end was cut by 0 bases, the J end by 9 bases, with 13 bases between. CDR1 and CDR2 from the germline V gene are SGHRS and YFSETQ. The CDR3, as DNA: TGCGCCAGCAGCTTGGGCCGACTCTTTCCTGAGCAGTTCTTC. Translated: CASSLGRLFPEQFF. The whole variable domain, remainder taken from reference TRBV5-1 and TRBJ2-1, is KAGVTQTPRYLIKTRGQQVTLSCSPISGHRSVSWYQQTPGQGLQFLFEYFSETQRNKGNFPGRFSGRQFSNSRSEMNVSTLELGDSALYLCASSLGRLFPEQFFGPGTRLTVL.

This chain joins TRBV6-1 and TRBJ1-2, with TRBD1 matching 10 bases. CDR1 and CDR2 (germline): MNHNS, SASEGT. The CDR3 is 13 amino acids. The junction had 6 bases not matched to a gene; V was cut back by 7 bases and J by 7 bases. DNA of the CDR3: TGTGCCAGCATCCCAGGACAGGGGGTTGGCTACACCTTC. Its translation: CASIPGQGVGYTF.